These 11 T cell receptor beta chains were sequenced from one sample in a study of shared clonotypes between healthy human individuals. Profiled with immunoSEQ multiplex PCR; TCRdb holds only in-frame clones, not every one. The sample lists 2,500,000 or so clones; around 92% were seen once. The material sequenced was naive CD4+ T cells from PBMCs. As for subset: CD45RA+ positively selected. These receptors were obtained from a man aged 18-30 years in good health. Some clones in this sample may be carry-over from other donors' samples.

The chain has TRBV6-6 and TRBJ2-3; D is unresolved. The CDR3 loop spans 13 amino acids. Trimming stripped 5 bases from V and 8 bases from J, with 14 bases between. Per germline, CDR1 MNHNY and CDR2 SVGAGI (reference sequence). The CDR3 sequence is CASSTPRIGTQYF. The CDR3 DNA is TGTGCCAGCAGTACCCCTAGAATTGGTACGCAGTATTTT.

V and J are TRBV30 and TRBJ2-3, with D perhaps matching TRBD1 (5 bases). The V gene lost 7 bases and the J gene lost 3 bases, with 14 bases spanning the gap. The germline V gene encodes CDR1 GTSNPN and CDR2 SVGIG (reference sequence). The CDR3 length is 13 residues. CDR3 amino acids: CAFATESTDTQYF. The CDR3, as DNA: TGTGCCTTTGCGACAGAATCGACAGATACGCAGTATTTT.

V usage is TRBV28 and J usage is TRBJ2-5, with 9 bases identical to TRBD1. With V trimmed by 6 bases and J by 4 bases, 6 bases remained unmatched. The CDR3 runs 14 residues. The germline CDR1 and CDR2 sequences are MDHEN and SYDVKM. The CDR3, as DNA: TGTGCCAGCAGCCAGACAGGGGGGCGAGAGACCCAGTACTTC. This gives the protein CASSQTGGRETQYF.

This clone was counted a single time. J is TRBJ2-7 and V is TRBV4-2; 10 bases line up with TRBD2. V shed 3 bases and J 2 bases; nucleotides not matched to a gene: 4. The CDR3 totals 15 residues. Per the germline V gene, CDR1 is LGHNA and CDR2 is YNFKEQ. CDR3: CASSHGTSAAYEQYF. The CDR3 nucleotides read TGTGCCAGCAGCCACGGGACTAGCGCAGCCTACGAGCAGTACTTC.

This sequence joins TRBV28 and TRBJ2-7; 7 nucleotides align to TRBD1. The CDR3 runs to 13 residues. V gave up 6 bases and J gave up 2 bases; unmatched junction bases: 4. The V gene's germline CDR1 is MDHEN and CDR2 SYDVKM. CDR3 sequence: CASRGDSTYEQYF. The CDR3, as DNA: TGTGCCAGCAGGGGGGACAGTACCTACGAGCAGTACTTC.

V is TRBV5-4 and J is TRBJ2-3, with 13 bases aligning to TRBD2. In germline, CDR1 is SGHNT, CDR2 YYREEE (reference sequence). V shed 4 bases, J shed 5 bases, and the junction held 7 bases outside the gene matches. The CDR3 is made up of 16 amino acids. CDR3 sequence reads: CASSPLAGGVGDTQYF. The CDR3 DNA reads TGTGCCAGCAGCCCACTAGCGGGAGGGGTGGGAGATACGCAGTATTTT.

This chain connects TRBV5-6 to TRBJ1-6, with D perhaps TRBD1 (5 bases). Germline CDR1 reads SGHDT; CDR2 reads YYEEEE. Trimming left V 4 bases short and J 10 bases short, with 15 bases between. This CDR3 contains 14 residues. CDR3 nucleotide sequence: TGTGCCAGCAGCCGAGGGACTGCGGACTCACCCCTCCACTTT. This gives the protein CASSRGTADSPLHF.

V usage is TRBV4-2 and J usage is TRBJ2-3, with TRBD2 as a possible D gene (6 bases). V was clipped by 1 base and J by 3 bases, with 11 bases between them. The V gene's germline CDR1 is LGHNA and CDR2 YNFKEQ. This CDR3 has 15 residues. This chain's CDR3 is CASSQVEDYTDTQYF. CDR3 coding DNA: TGTGCCAGCAGCCAAGTCGAGGACTATACAGATACGCAGTATTTT.

The rearrangement uses TRBV5-1 and TRBJ2-7, with 9 bases fitting TRBD2. Germline CDR1 reads SGHRS; CDR2 reads YFSETQ. This CDR3 has 14 residues. V lost 4 bases to trimming and J lost 0 bases; unmatched junction nucleotides: 2. The CDR3 nucleotides are TGCGCCAGCAGCCGTAGCGGGAGCTCCTACGAGCAGTACTTC. Its translation is CASSRSGSSYEQYF.

This chain connects TRBV7-9 to TRBJ2-7; 7 nucleotides agree with TRBD2. V lost 3 bases, J lost 4 bases, and 3 bases stayed unmatched. CDR1 SEHNR and CDR2 FQNEAQ come from the germline V gene (reference sequence). The CDR3 has 13 amino acids. In DNA, the CDR3 is TGTGCCAGCAGCTTTACAGCGGGGTACGAGCAGTACTTC. Encoded protein: CASSFTAGYEQYF.

The chain couples TRBV9 to TRBJ2-5; the match to TRBD1 covers 8 bases. The CDR3 sequence is 16 residues long. Germline-derived CDR1 and CDR2 are SGDLS and YYNGEE. V lost 0 bases to trimming and J lost 5 bases; unmatched junction nucleotides: 9. CDR3 in DNA: TGTGCCAGCAGCGTAGGTGCGGGACAGGCCGTGGAGACCCAGTACTTC. Residues: CASSVGAGQAVETQYF.